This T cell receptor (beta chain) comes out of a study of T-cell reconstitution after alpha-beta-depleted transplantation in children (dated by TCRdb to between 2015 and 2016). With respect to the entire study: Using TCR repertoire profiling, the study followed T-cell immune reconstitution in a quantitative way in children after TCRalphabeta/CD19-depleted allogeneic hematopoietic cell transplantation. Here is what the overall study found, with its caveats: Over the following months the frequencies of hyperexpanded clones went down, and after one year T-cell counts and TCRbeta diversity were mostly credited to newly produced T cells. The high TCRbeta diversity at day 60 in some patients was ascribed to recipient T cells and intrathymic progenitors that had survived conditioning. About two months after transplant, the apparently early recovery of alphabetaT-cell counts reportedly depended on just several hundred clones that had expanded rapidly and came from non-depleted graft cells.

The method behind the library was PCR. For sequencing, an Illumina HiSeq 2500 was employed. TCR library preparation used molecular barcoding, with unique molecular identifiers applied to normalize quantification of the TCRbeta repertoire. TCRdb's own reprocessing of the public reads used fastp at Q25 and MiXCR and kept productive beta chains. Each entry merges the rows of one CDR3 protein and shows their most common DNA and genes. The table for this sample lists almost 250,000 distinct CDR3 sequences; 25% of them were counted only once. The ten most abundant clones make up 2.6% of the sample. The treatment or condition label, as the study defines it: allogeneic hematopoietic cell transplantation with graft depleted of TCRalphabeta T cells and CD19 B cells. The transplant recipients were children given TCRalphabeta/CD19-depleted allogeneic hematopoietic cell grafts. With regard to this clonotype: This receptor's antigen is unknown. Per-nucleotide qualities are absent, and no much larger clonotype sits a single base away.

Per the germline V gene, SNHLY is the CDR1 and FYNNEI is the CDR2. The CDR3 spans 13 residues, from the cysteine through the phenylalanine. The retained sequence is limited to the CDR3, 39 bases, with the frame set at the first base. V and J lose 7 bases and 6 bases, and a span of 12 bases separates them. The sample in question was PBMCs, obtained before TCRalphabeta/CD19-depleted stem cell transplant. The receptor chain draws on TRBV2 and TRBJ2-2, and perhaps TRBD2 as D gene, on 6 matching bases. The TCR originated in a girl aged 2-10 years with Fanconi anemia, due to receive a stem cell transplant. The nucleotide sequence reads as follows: TGTGCCAGCAAGGGACTTATTCCCGGGGAGCTGTTTTTT. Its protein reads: CASKGLIPGELFF.